The 24 T cell receptor beta chains given below trace back to one sample, sequenced in a study of blood T cell repertoires in COVID-19. Clones were sequenced by immunoSEQ multiplex PCR, and TCRdb holds only the in-frame ones, with some missing. The sample carries approximately 300,000 clones, approximately 85% recorded once. The sequenced material came from PBMCs or T cells enriched from blood (not recorded which). These receptors were taken from a woman aged 25 to 39 who had recovered from COVID-19.

There are a few counts of this clone. This CDR3 is CATSNNKGGGGRLKGNEQFF. Here the CDR3 DNA reads TGTGCCACCAGCAATAACAAAGGTGGCGGGGGGAGACTGAAGGGCAATGAGCAGTTCTTC. The V gene is TRBV15, the J gene TRBJ2-1, with TRBD2 identical over 8 bases. Germline values: CDR1 LNHNV, CDR2 YYDKDF (reference sequence). The CDR3 contains 20 residues. Germline trimming cut 4 bases from V and 6 bases from J; bases unmatched to any gene: 23.

The CDR3 region has the DNA TGTGCCAGCAGTTCAGGGCTCGGGAATCAGCCCCAGCATTTT. Its protein product is CASSSGLGNQPQHF. V is TRBV27 and J is TRBJ1-5, with TRBD1 as a possible D gene (5 bases). Trimming removed 4 bases at V and 4 bases at J, with 11 bases between. This CDR3 region has 14 residues. Germline V gives CDR1 MNHEY, CDR2 SMNVEV (reference sequence).

This chain connects TRBV18 to TRBJ1-1; TRBD1 matches 10 bases. The germline gives CDR1 KGHSH, CDR2 LQKENI. There are 16 residues in the CDR3. V dropped 0 bases and J dropped 4; count of bases not matched to a gene: 5. CDR3 coding DNA: TGTGCCAGCTCACCACCGGACAGGGGGAGAAGCACTGAAGCTTTCTTT. Encoded protein: CASSPPDRGRSTEAFF.

The V gene is TRBV19, the J gene TRBJ2-3; TRBD1 might be the D (6 bases). The V end lost 1 base, the J end lost 6 bases, and 14 bases lay between the germline ends. Germline CDR1 reads LNHDA; CDR2 reads SQIVND (reference sequence). The CDR3 runs 15 residues. The CDR3 nucleotides read TGTGCCAGTAGTATAGGGGGGCAGGGTAGGGATACGCAGTATTTT. Protein product: CASSIGGQGRDTQYF.

V gene TRBV4-2 combines with J gene TRBJ2-2, with 12 bases lining up with TRBD2. The CDR3 is 16 amino acids. The V gene's germline CDR1 is LGHNA and CDR2 YNFKEQ. V lost 0 bases to trimming and J lost 5 bases; unmatched junction nucleotides: 1. The CDR3 nucleotides are TGTGCCAGCAGCCAAGATACTAGCGGGAGGACCGGGGAGCTGTTTTTT. Amino acid sequence: CASSQDTSGRTGELFF.

V gene TRBV28 combines with J gene TRBJ1-6, with D unresolved. V lost 3 bases and J 0 bases, leaving 15 bases between the germline ends. Germline-derived CDR1 and CDR2 are MDHEN and SYDVKM. This CDR3 contains 18 residues. CDR3 amino acids: CASSFPTASRSYNSPLHF. DNA for the CDR3: TGTGCCAGCAGTTTTCCTACAGCTTCCCGCTCCTATAATTCACCCCTCCACTTT.

This clone was observed many times. The V and J genes are TRBV7-2 and TRBJ2-4; D ambiguous. The germline V and J ends were trimmed by 5 bases and 7 bases, with 18 bases remaining between them. This CDR3 has 15 residues. Germline CDR1 and CDR2: SGHTA and FQGNSA. This CDR3 reads CASSAAFEPSNIQYF. Here the CDR3 DNA reads TGTGCCAGCAGCGCGGCATTTGAACCAAGCAACATTCAGTACTTC.

V is TRBV4-2 and J is TRBJ2-7; TRBD2 matches at 7 bases. The CDR3 loop spans 15 amino acids. Germline V CDR1 and CDR2: LGHNA, YNFKEQ. With V trimmed by 3 bases and J by 12 bases, 17 bases remained unmatched. The DNA for the CDR3 is TGTGCCAGCAGCCAGTCCCGGGACTGGGGCGGGAGCGCGTACTTC. It yields the protein CASSQSRDWGGSAYF.

This clone showed up just once. This chain links TRBV7-2 with TRBJ2-3, with D possibly being TRBD1 (8 bases). CDR3 size: 14 residues. Germline CDR1 is SGHTA and CDR2 is FQGNSA. The V end was cut by 5 bases, the J end by 6 bases, with 15 bases between. The DNA for the CDR3 is TGTGCCAGCAGCGACAGGGGAGGGGGGGATACGCAGTATTTT. This gives the protein CASSDRGGGDTQYF. Complete variable domain (other parts from reference TRBV7-2 and TRBJ2-3): GAGVSQSPSNKVTEKGKDVELRCDPISGHTALYWYRQSLGQGLEFLIYFQGNSAPDKSGLPSDRFSAERTGGSVSTLTIQRTQQEDSAVYLCASSDRGGGDTQYFGPGTRLTVL.

This sequence joins TRBV5-8 and TRBJ2-1; 10 nucleotides match TRBD1. Germline V CDR1 and CDR2: SGHTS, YDEGEE. This CDR3 contains 18 residues. V was pared by 4 bases and J by 2 bases, with 12 bases of the junction left unmatched. The CDR3 sequence: CASSRSTGGGYTYNEQFF. The CDR3 nucleotides read TGTGCCAGCAGCCGATCGACAGGGGGCGGTTACACCTACAATGAGCAGTTCTTC. Full variable domain (remainder filled in from reference TRBV5-8 and TRBJ2-1): EAGVTQSPTHLIKTRGQQATLRCSPISGHTSVYWYQQALGLGLQFLLWYDEGEERNRGNFPPRFSGRQFPNYSSELNVNALELEDSALYLCASSRSTGGGYTYNEQFFGPGTRLTVL.

V is TRBV2 and J is TRBJ1-2; 10 bases agree with TRBD1. J lost 4 bases, V lost 8 bases, and 4 bases had no gene match. CDR1 is SNHLY, CDR2 FYNNEI, per germline. The CDR3 length is 13 residues. CDR3 residues: CASGRTGGYGYTF. The CDR3 coding sequence is TGTGCCAGCGGACGGACAGGGGGCTATGGCTACACCTTC. Full variable domain (remainder filled in from reference TRBV2 and TRBJ1-2): EPEVTQTPSHQVTQMGQEVILRCVPISNHLYFYWYRQILGQKVEFLVSFYNNEISEKSEIFDDQFSVERPDGSNFTLKIRSTKLEDSAMYFCASGRTGGYGYTFGSGTRLTVV.

This clone has a handful of counts. The chain combines TRBV19 with TRBJ1-5; TRBD1 is a possible D gene (5 bases). CDR1 and CDR2 from the germline V gene are LNHDA and SQIVND (reference sequence). V gave up 8 bases and J gave up 5 bases, with 13 bases separating them. This CDR3 comprises 13 residues. DNA for the CDR3: TGTGCCAGTTTGGGGGGTCGGCATCAGCCCCAGCATTTT. Protein: CASLGGRHQPQHF.

V is TRBV7-2 and J is TRBJ1-2; D perhaps matches TRBD1 (6 bases). Germline lookup yields CDR1 SGHTA and CDR2 FQGNSA. Trimming removed 2 bases from V and 0 bases from J, with 16 bases in between. This CDR3 spans 17 amino acids. CDR3 residues: CASSLTGQTVTNYGYTF. In DNA, the CDR3 is TGTGCCAGCAGCTTAACGGGACAAACCGTAACTAACTATGGCTACACCTTC.

The J gene is TRBJ1-4, the V gene TRBV4-2; 9 bases align to TRBD1. Germline values: CDR1 LGHNA, CDR2 YNFKEQ. The length of the CDR3 is 16 residues. Trimming took 3 bases from V and 5 from J; bases not matched to a gene: 7. The CDR3 nucleotides read TGTGCCAGCAGCCACGCCTCCGGGACAGGGAATGAAAAACTGTTTTTT. Its translation is CASSHASGTGNEKLFF.

The rearrangement links TRBV27 to TRBJ2-2, with 7 bases fitting TRBD1. The V segment lost 2 bases and the J segment 4 bases; nucleotides outside the gene matches: 13. Germline CDR1 MNHEY, CDR2 SMNVEV (reference sequence). CDR3 length: 18 amino acids. CDR3 region: CASSLGYRGHYLTGELFF. CDR3 sequence (DNA): TGTGCCAGCAGTTTAGGTTACAGGGGTCACTACCTCACCGGGGAGCTGTTTTTT.

V usage is TRBV4-1 and J usage is TRBJ1-2; tentative D call: TRBD1 (6 bases). The CDR3 covers 15 residues. V was clipped by 6 bases and J by 1 base, with 15 bases between them. Per germline, CDR1 MGHRA and CDR2 YSYEKL. CDR3: CASRPTGTNNYGYTF. DNA for the CDR3: TGCGCCAGCAGGCCCACCGGGACAAATAACTATGGCTACACCTTC.

The chain recombines TRBV19 with TRBJ2-1; 13 bases line up with TRBD2. Losses at the gene ends were 3 bases for V and 7 bases for J; bases not matched to a gene: 15. This CDR3 contains 19 residues. Germline-derived CDR1 and CDR2 are LNHDA and SQIVND (reference sequence). The CDR3 sequence: CASSIGRTGTSGTWNEQFF. CDR3 nucleotides: TGTGCCAGTAGTATTGGGAGGACAGGGACTAGCGGGACATGGAATGAGCAGTTCTTC. Combining the CDR3 with reference TRBV19 and TRBJ2-1 gives the whole variable domain DGGITQSPKYLFRKEGQNVTLSCEQNLNHDAMYWYRQDPGQGLRLIYYSQIVNDFQKGDIAEGYSVSREKKESFPLTVTSAQKNPTAFYLCASSIGRTGTSGTWNEQFFGPGTRLTVL.

This chain connects TRBV5-6 to TRBJ2-1, with 7 nucleotides matching TRBD2. J lost 5 bases, V lost 4 bases, and 9 bases had no gene match. The CDR3 runs to 15 residues. Germline V lookup: CDR1 SGHDT, CDR2 YYEEEE. The CDR3 loop is CASSLLGTTNNEQFF. In DNA, the CDR3 is TGTGCCAGCAGCCTGCTCGGGACTACCAACAATGAGCAGTTCTTC.

This clone was seen a handful of times. This chain's CDR3 is CASSVATWGQGAYYGYTF. The CDR3 coding sequence is TGTGCCAGCAGCGTAGCTACTTGGGGACAGGGGGCGTACTATGGCTACACCTTC. This sequence joins TRBV9 and TRBJ1-2; 12 positions agree with TRBD1. The CDR3 is 18 residues long. Trimming removed 0 bases from V and 3 bases from J; junction bases left unmatched: 9. Germline V gives CDR1 SGDLS, CDR2 YYNGEE.

This chain joins TRBV7-9 and TRBJ2-1; the match to TRBD1 covers 9 bases. Trimming removed 5 bases from V and 14 bases from J; junction bases left unmatched: 16. This CDR3 has 15 amino acids. Germline CDR1 is SEHNR and CDR2 is FQNEAQ (reference sequence). The CDR3 is CASSPPPQGARSKFF. The CDR3 DNA reads TGTGCCAGCAGCCCTCCCCCACAGGGGGCCAGGTCGAAGTTCTTC.

In nucleotides, the CDR3 is TGTGCCAGCAGGTACCGGGACAGCCGAAACACCATATATTTT. This translates into CASRYRDSRNTIYF. The V gene is TRBV28, the J gene TRBJ1-3; 7 positions match TRBD1. Germline lookup yields CDR1 MDHEN and CDR2 SYDVKM. This CDR3 has 14 amino acids. With V trimmed by 6 bases and J by 5 bases, 7 bases remained unmatched.

This clone was seen only once. The rearrangement joins TRBV5-4 to TRBJ2-6; 7 bases line up with TRBD1. From germline, CDR1 is SGHNT and CDR2 YYREEE (reference sequence). The CDR3 consists of 17 residues. Germline trimming cut 5 bases from V and 0 bases from J; bases unmatched to any gene: 8. CDR3: CASRAGTAFSGANVLTF. The CDR3 nucleotides are TGTGCCAGCAGGGCCGGGACAGCCTTCTCTGGGGCCAACGTCCTGACTTTC.

This sequence joins TRBV13 and TRBJ2-1; TRBD2 is a possible D gene (6 bases). With 4 bases removed from V and 4 bases from J, the gap between germline ends came to 8 bases. CDR1 and CDR2 (germline): PRHDT, FYEKMQ (reference sequence). The CDR3 is made up of 13 amino acids. This CDR3 reads CASSSGTYNEQFF. CDR3 sequence (DNA): TGTGCCAGCAGCTCCGGGACTTACAATGAGCAGTTCTTC.

This clone was seen only once. The same CDR3 also results from other DNA sequences found in this sample. V gene TRBV18 combines with J gene TRBJ2-5; D uncertain. CDR3 size: 11 residues. V dropped 3 bases and J dropped 4 bases, with 3 bases sitting between them. The V gene's germline CDR1 is KGHSH and CDR2 LQKENI. CDR3 loop: CASSPAETQYF. For the CDR3, the DNA is TGTGCCAGCTCACCGGCAGAGACCCAGTACTTC.